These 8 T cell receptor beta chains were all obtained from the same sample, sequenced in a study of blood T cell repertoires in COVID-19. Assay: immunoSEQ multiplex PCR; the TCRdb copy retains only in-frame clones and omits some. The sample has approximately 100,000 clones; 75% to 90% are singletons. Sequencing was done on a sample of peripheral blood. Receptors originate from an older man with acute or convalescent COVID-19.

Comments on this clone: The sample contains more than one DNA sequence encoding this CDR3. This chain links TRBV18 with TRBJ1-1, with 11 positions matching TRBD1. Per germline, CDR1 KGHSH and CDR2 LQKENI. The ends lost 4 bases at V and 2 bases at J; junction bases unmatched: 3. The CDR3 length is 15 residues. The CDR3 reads CASSLDRGLNTEAFF. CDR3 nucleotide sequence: TGTGCCAGCTCACTGGACAGGGGGCTTAACACTGAAGCTTTCTTT. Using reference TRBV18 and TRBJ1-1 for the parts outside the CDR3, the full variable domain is NAGVMQNPRHLVRRRGQEARLRCSPMKGHSHVYWYRQLPEEGLKFMVYLQKENIIDESGMPKERFSAEFPKEGPSILRIQQVVRGDSAAYFCASSLDRGLNTEAFFGQGTRLTVV.

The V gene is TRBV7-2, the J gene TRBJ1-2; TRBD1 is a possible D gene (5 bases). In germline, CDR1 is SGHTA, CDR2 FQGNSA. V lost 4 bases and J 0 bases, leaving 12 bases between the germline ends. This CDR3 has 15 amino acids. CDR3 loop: CASSSDRIANYGYTF. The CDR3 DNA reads TGTGCCAGCAGCTCCGACAGAATCGCTAACTATGGCTACACCTTC.

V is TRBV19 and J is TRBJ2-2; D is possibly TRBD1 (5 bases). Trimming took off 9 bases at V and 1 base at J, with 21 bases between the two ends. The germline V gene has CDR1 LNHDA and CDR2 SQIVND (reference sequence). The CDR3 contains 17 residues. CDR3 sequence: CASKALQVGLNTGELFF. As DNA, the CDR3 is TGTGCCAGCAAAGCACTACAGGTGGGCTTGAACACCGGGGAGCTGTTTTTT.

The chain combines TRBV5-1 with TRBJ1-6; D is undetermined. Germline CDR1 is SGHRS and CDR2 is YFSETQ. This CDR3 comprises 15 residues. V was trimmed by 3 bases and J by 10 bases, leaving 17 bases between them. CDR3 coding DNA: TGCGCCAGCAGCTCTCGGGCCACGACGGGATCACCCCTCCACTTT. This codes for CASSSRATTGSPLHF.

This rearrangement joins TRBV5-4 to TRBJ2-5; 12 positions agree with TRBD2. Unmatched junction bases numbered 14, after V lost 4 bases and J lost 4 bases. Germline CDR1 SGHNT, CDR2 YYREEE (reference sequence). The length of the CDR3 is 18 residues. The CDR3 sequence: CASSQPSGRASGGETQYF. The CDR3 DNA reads TGTGCCAGCAGCCAGCCTAGCGGGAGGGCCTCTGGGGGAGAGACCCAGTACTTC.

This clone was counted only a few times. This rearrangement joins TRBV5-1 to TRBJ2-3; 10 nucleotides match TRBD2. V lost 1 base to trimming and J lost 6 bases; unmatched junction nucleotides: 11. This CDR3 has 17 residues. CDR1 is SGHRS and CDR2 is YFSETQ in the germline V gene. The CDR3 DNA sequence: TGCGCCAGCAGCTTGATGCGGGCTAGCGGGAGAGCGGATACGCAGTATTTT. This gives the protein CASSLMRASGRADTQYF.

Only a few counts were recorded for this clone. CDR3 region: CASGQQETQYF. DNA for the CDR3: TGTGCCAGCGGACAGCAAGAGACCCAGTACTTC. The V gene is TRBV28, the J gene TRBJ2-5; D may be TRBD1 (6 bases). V lost 8 bases and J 2 bases, leaving 6 bases between the germline ends. The CDR3 is 11 residues long. CDR1 and CDR2 (germline): MDHEN, SYDVKM. Full variable domain (missing parts from reference TRBV28 and TRBJ2-5): DVKVTQSSRYLVKRTGEKVFLECVQDMDHENMFWYRQDPGLGLRLIYFSYDVKMKEKGDIPEGYSVSREKKERFSLILESASTNQTSMYLCASGQQETQYFGPGTRLLVL.

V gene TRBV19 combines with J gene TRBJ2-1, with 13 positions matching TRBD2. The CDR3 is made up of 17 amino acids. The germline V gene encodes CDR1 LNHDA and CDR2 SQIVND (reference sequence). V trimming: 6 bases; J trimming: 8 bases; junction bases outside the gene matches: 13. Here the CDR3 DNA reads TGTGCCAGTAGCCGAGGACTAGCGGGAGCGTCCTTGGATGAGCAGTTCTTC. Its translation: CASSRGLAGASLDEQFF. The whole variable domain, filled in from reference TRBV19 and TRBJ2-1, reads DGGITQSPKYLFRKEGQNVTLSCEQNLNHDAMYWYRQDPGQGLRLIYYSQIVNDFQKGDIAEGYSVSREKKESFPLTVTSAQKNPTAFYLCASSRGLAGASLDEQFFGPGTRLTVL.